These T cell receptor beta chains were read from a single sample in a study of T cell repertoires in cytomegalovirus infection. TCRdb processed the reads anew with MiXCR; each CDR3 protein has one entry. Altogether about 300,000 distinct CDR3 sequences are present, about 9.1% being singletons, with the ten largest covering around 2.5%. The specimen was PBMCs. The receptor set was obtained from a human donor in good health (CMV status not recorded). Some clones in this sample may be carry-over from other donors' samples. The CDR3 runs from the conserved cysteine through the conserved F or W. Fields, in order: clone size, J gene, D gene, V gene, CDR3 DNA, CDR3 protein. D genes are given only for firm matches. Size values are once, few and many counts, or a class for expanded clones, and some rows have none.

clone size: few
J gene: TRBJ2-5
D gene: .
V gene: TRBV13
CDR3 DNA: TGTGCCAGCAGCGCGGGACAGTATAGGGAGACCCAGTACTTC
CDR3 protein: CASSAGQYRETQYF

clone size: few
J gene: TRBJ2-3
D gene: .
V gene: TRBV6-1
CDR3 DNA: TGTGCCAGCAAGCGGACTAGCACAGATACGCAGTATTTT
CDR3 protein: CASKRTSTDTQYF

clone size: .
J gene: TRBJ1-5
D gene: .
V gene: TRBV12-3/TRBV12-4
CDR3 DNA: TGTGCCAGCAGTTTACTCCAGGGTTCTAGCAATCAGCCCCAGCATTTT
CDR3 protein: CASSLLQGSSNQPQHF

clone size: many
J gene: TRBJ1-2
D gene: TRBD1
V gene: TRBV6-1
CDR3 DNA: TGTGCCAGCAGCGGGACGACAGGGTACGGCTACACCTTC
CDR3 protein: CASSGTTGYGYTF

clone size: many
J gene: TRBJ2-3
D gene: .
V gene: TRBV2
CDR3 DNA: TGTGCCAGCAGTGAGGATACGCAGTATTTT
CDR3 protein: CASSEDTQYF

clone size: many
J gene: TRBJ1-2
D gene: TRBD1
V gene: TRBV12-3/TRBV12-4
CDR3 DNA: TGTGCCAGCAGCCGCGGGACAGGGTACGGCTACACCTTC
CDR3 protein: CASSRGTGYGYTF

clone size: few
J gene: TRBJ2-1
D gene: TRBD1
V gene: TRBV4-1
CDR3 DNA: TGCGCCAGCAGCCCAACGACTGACAGGGCGTCCTACAATGAGCAGTTCTTC
CDR3 protein: CASSPTTDRASYNEQFF

clone size: many
J gene: TRBJ1-1
D gene: .
V gene: TRBV20-1
CDR3 DNA: TGCAGGGCCCTAACTTGGCGAACTGAAGCTTTCTTT
CDR3 protein: CRALTWRTEAFF

clone size: .
J gene: TRBJ1-6
D gene: .
V gene: TRBV7-3
CDR3 DNA: TGTGCCAGCAGCCTAACCAATGGGGCAGCGGGCTATAATTCACCCCTCCACTTT
CDR3 protein: CASSLTNGAAGYNSPLHF

clone size: many
J gene: TRBJ1-1
D gene: TRBD1
V gene: TRBV6-2/TRBV6-3
CDR3 DNA: TGTGCCAGCAGACCCGACAGGGGTGTCGGATACACTGAAGCTTTCTTT
CDR3 protein: CASRPDRGVGYTEAFF

clone size: many
J gene: TRBJ2-3
D gene: TRBD1
V gene: TRBV12-3/TRBV12-4
CDR3 DNA: TGTGCCAGCAGTTTAAATGGCAGGGGGCGCTTCCCAGATACGCAGTATTTT
CDR3 protein: CASSLNGRGRFPDTQYF

clone size: many
J gene: TRBJ1-5
D gene: .
V gene: TRBV20-1
CDR3 DNA: TGCAGTGCCCCCAGGAAGGGTGTGGCCCAGCATTTT
CDR3 protein: CSAPRKGVAQHF

clone size: .
J gene: TRBJ1-4
D gene: .
V gene: TRBV20-1
CDR3 DNA: TGCAGTACCATTCCGGAGTATTCTGAAAAACTGTTTTTT
CDR3 protein: CSTIPEYSEKLFF

clone size: many
J gene: TRBJ1-2
D gene: TRBD1
V gene: TRBV7-2
CDR3 DNA: TGTGCCAGCAGGACGGGGACAGGGGTTAACTATGGCTACACCTTC
CDR3 protein: CASRTGTGVNYGYTF

clone size: few
J gene: TRBJ1-6
D gene: .
V gene: TRBV3-1
CDR3 DNA: TGTGCCAGCAGCCAAGGAGGAGAGCGGTATTCACCCCTCCACTTT
CDR3 protein: CASSQGGERYSPLHF

clone size: many
J gene: TRBJ2-2
D gene: .
V gene: TRBV15
CDR3 DNA: TGTGCCACCCGACACCAGGGAGTAGGGGAGCTGTTTTTT
CDR3 protein: CATRHQGVGELFF

clone size: few
J gene: TRBJ2-6
D gene: .
V gene: TRBV20-1
CDR3 DNA: TGCAGTGCTCCCCCTGGGGCCAACGTCCTGACTTTC
CDR3 protein: CSAPPGANVLTF

clone size: many
J gene: TRBJ2-2
D gene: .
V gene: TRBV24-1
CDR3 DNA: TGTGCCACCAGTTCCAGGGACGTGGACACCGGGGAGCTGTTTTTT
CDR3 protein: CATSSRDVDTGELFF

clone size: many
J gene: TRBJ2-1
D gene: .
V gene: TRBV7-8
CDR3 DNA: TGTGCCAGCATCTCGGCCTTCCGAGGTGAGCAGTTCTTC
CDR3 protein: CASISAFRGEQFF

clone size: many
J gene: TRBJ2-1
D gene: TRBD1
V gene: TRBV20-1
CDR3 DNA: TGCAGTGCTAGGGCCCCCGGGACAGGGTCCTACAATGAGCAGTTCTTC
CDR3 protein: CSARAPGTGSYNEQFF

clone size: many
J gene: TRBJ2-3
D gene: .
V gene: TRBV7-2
CDR3 DNA: TGTGCCAGCAGCACTCCGGGGGTCCGCACAGATACGCAGTATTTT
CDR3 protein: CASSTPGVRTDTQYF

clone size: many
J gene: TRBJ1-6
D gene: .
V gene: TRBV6-2/TRBV6-3
CDR3 DNA: TGTGCCAGCAGTCGCCCCGGGGTCGGGGATTCACCCCTCCACTTT
CDR3 protein: CASSRPGVGDSPLHF

clone size: .
J gene: TRBJ1-1
D gene: .
V gene: TRBV28
CDR3 DNA: TGTGCCAGCAGAGCTCAGGGGTCGCTCACTGAAGCTTTCTTT
CDR3 protein: CASRAQGSLTEAFF

clone size: many
J gene: TRBJ2-7
D gene: TRBD2
V gene: TRBV20-1
CDR3 DNA: TGCAGTGTGGTCGGAGCGGGGGGAAACTACGAGCAGTACTTC
CDR3 protein: CSVVGAGGNYEQYF

clone size: .
J gene: TRBJ2-7
D gene: .
V gene: TRBV29-1
CDR3 DNA: TGCAGCGTACGGAAGGACGAGCAGTACTTC
CDR3 protein: CSVRKDEQYF